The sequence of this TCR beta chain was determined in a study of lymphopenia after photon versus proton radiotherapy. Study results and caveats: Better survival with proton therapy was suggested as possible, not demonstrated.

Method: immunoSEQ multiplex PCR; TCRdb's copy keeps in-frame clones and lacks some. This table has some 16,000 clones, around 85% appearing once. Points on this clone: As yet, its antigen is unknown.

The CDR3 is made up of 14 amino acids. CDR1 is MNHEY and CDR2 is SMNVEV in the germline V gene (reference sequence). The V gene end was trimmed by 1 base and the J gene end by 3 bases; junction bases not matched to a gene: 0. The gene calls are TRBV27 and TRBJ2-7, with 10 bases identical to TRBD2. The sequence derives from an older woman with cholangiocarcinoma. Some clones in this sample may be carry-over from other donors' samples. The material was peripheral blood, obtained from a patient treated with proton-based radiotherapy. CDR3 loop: CASSLLAGGYEQYF. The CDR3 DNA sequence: TGTGCCAGCAGTTTATTAGCGGGGGGCTACGAGCAGTACTTC.